This T cell receptor (beta chain) was obtained from a study of cytomegalovirus exposure and HLA in healthy donors. PCR used 60 Vbeta primers and 13 Jbeta primers. Assay: immunoSEQ multiplex PCR; the TCRdb copy retains only in-frame clones and omits some. The sample shows around 150,000 clones, around 73% of them seen only once. Study findings and constraints: When presence/absence was analysed, sequencing depth was taken to be roughly uniform across donors.

Per germline, CDR1 SGHRS and CDR2 YFSETQ. The CDR3 extends over 16 amino acids. V lost 7 bases, J lost 3 bases, and 9 bases stayed unmatched. For this clone: The antigen is unknown.

Sequences were obtained from PBMCs. The chain carries TRBV5-1 and TRBJ1-4; TRBD1 aligns across 10 bases. The origin of this receptor is a human donor in good health. CDR3 in amino acids: CASGLTGGLSNEKLFF. The CDR3 DNA reads as TGCGCCAGCGGACTGACAGGGGGCTTATCTAATGAAAAACTGTTTTTT. The variable domain in full, completed from reference TRBV5-1 and TRBJ1-4, reads KAGVTQTPRYLIKTRGQQVTLSCSPISGHRSVSWYQQTPGQGLQFLFEYFSETQRNKGNFPGRFSGRQFSNSRSEMNVSTLELGDSALYLCASGLTGGLSNEKLFFGSGTQLSVL.